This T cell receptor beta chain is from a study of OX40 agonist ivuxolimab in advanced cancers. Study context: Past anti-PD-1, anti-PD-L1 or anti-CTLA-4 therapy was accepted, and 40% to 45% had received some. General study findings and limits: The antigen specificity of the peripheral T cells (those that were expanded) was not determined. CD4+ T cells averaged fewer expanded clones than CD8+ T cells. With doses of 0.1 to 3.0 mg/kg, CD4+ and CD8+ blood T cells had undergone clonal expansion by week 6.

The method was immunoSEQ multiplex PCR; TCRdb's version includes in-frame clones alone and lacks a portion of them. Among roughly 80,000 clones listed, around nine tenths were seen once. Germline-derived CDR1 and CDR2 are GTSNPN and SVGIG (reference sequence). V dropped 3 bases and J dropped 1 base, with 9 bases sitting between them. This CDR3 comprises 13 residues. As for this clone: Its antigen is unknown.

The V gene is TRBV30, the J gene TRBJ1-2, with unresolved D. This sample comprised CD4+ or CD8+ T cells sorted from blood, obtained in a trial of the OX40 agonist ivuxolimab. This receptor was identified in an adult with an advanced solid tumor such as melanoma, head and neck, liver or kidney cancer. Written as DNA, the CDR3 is TGTGCCTGGAGGTTGAACAGTAACTATGGCTACACCTTC. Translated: CAWRLNSNYGYTF.